The 21 T cell receptor beta chains given below trace back to one sample, sequenced in a study of CD8+CD57+ T cells in acquired aplastic anemia. Genomic DNA constituted the template upon which TCR beta VDJ and CDR3 profiling was performed. One entry per CDR3 protein, called by TCRdb with MiXCR from the reads. This sample carries some 290,000 distinct CDR3 sequences, approximately 55% of them seen once, and the ten largest clones take under 8.5%. Material: sorted CD4+, CD8+, or CD8+CD57+ T cells (not recorded which) from PBMCs. The receptor set was obtained from a human donor with severe aplastic anemia or a healthy control (not recorded which).

In the case of this clonotype: The CDR3 ends on some other residue instead of the conserved phenylalanine or tryptophan, so this is likely a read error. No DNA is shown, since the ends of the CDR3 on it are uncertain; the CDR3 is the one TCRdb lists. The chain combines TRBV12-3 or TRBV12-4 with TRBJ1-2; the DNA was not used to check the table's D call, TRBD1. The CDR3 has 13 amino acids, counting both end residues. This chain's CDR3 is CASTPMLTGGYAL.

The rearrangement uses TRBV24-1 and TRBJ2-4; D perhaps matches TRBD2 (5 bases). The CDR3 covers 13 residues. CDR1 and CDR2 from the germline V gene are KGHDR and SFDVKD. V lost 6 bases and J 7 bases, leaving 12 bases between the germline ends. CDR3 nucleotide sequence: TGTGCCACCAGTTCCGGGATGGCGAACATTCAGTACTTC. Its translation: CATSSGMANIQYF.

The J gene is TRBJ2-5, the V gene TRBV5-6, with a weak D call TRBD1 (6 bases). CDR1 SGHDT and CDR2 YYEEEE come from the germline V gene. This CDR3 has 14 residues. V dropped 4 bases and J dropped 2 bases, with 12 bases sitting between them. The CDR3 reads CASSAIGQQETQYF. The CDR3 DNA sequence: TGTGCCAGCAGCGCCATCGGACAGCAAGAGACCCAGTACTTC.

This rearrangement joins TRBV5-1 to TRBJ2-7; possibly TRBD1 or TRBD2 for D (6 bases each). The germline gives CDR1 SGHRS, CDR2 YFSETQ. This CDR3 spans 14 amino acids. Trimming cost V 4 bases and J 1 base, with 12 bases left between them. CDR3 amino acids: CASSPGALSYEQYF. As DNA, the CDR3 is TGCGCCAGCAGCCCGGGGGCGTTATCCTACGAGCAGTACTTC.

This clonotype was observed a few times. This sequence joins TRBV20-1 and TRBJ1-1, with D possibly being TRBD1 (6 bases). The CDR3 is made up of 13 amino acids. Germline V CDR1 and CDR2: DFQATT, SNEGSKA (reference sequence). Trimming took off 3 bases at V and 2 bases at J, with 10 bases between the two ends. The CDR3 loop reads CSASGGHNTEAFF. DNA of the CDR3: TGCAGTGCTAGTGGGGGACACAACACTGAAGCTTTCTTT.

A few counts support this clonotype. The V and J genes are TRBV7-6 and TRBJ2-7; D is undetermined. Germline V gene lookup returns CDR1 SGHVS and CDR2 FNYEAQ. V lost 3 bases and J 5 bases, leaving 11 bases between the germline ends. This CDR3 has 13 residues. DNA for the CDR3: TGTGCCAGCAGCTTGGAAGGGATTCACGAGCAGTACTTC. Residues: CASSLEGIHEQYF. The variable domain in full, with the rest retrieved from reference TRBV7-6 and TRBJ2-7, is GAGVSQSPRYKVTKRGQDVALRCDPISGHVSLYWYRQALGQGPEFLTYFNYEAQQDKSGLPNDRFSAERPEGSISTLTIQRTEQRDSAMYRCASSLEGIHEQYFGPGTRLTVT.

This rearrangement joins TRBV20-1 to TRBJ1-5, with D unclear. Germline CDR1 and CDR2: DFQATT and SNEGSKA (reference sequence). This CDR3 spans 11 amino acids. V was pared by 6 bases and J by 11 bases, with 14 bases between. This CDR3 reads CSAPRLAAQHF. The CDR3 nucleotides are TGCAGTGCCCCAAGGTTGGCAGCCCAGCATTTT.

This clonotype appeared once. The chain uses TRBV7-2 and TRBJ2-5; 7 bases align to TRBD2. V lost 1 base, J lost 4 bases, and 15 bases stayed unmatched. The CDR3 has 18 amino acids. Germline CDR1 SGHTA, CDR2 FQGNSA. CDR3: CASSLGREVLAFGETQYF. CDR3 sequence (DNA): TGTGCCAGCAGCTTAGGTCGGGAGGTCCTAGCCTTCGGAGAGACCCAGTACTTC.

The chain couples TRBV11-2 to TRBJ2-5; D is undetermined. The CDR3 runs to 15 residues. V was clipped by 5 bases and J by 4 bases, with 17 bases between them. Germline-derived CDR1 and CDR2 are SGHAT and FQNNGV. CDR3 DNA: TGTGCCAGCAGCCCATCCCCGTGGGTTGGAGAGACCCAGTACTTC. This encodes CASSPSPWVGETQYF. Combining the CDR3 with reference TRBV11-2 and TRBJ2-5 gives the whole variable domain EAGVAQSPRYKIIEKRQSVAFWCNPISGHATLYWYQQILGQGPKLLIQFQNNGVVDDSQLPKDRFSAERLKGVDSTLKIQPAKLEDSAVYLCASSPSPWVGETQYFGPGTRLLVL.

The gene calls are TRBV7-9 and TRBJ1-6; D may be TRBD1 (6 bases). The CDR3 is 15 residues long. CDR1 and CDR2 (germline): SEHNR, FQNEAQ (reference sequence). V gave up 0 bases and J gave up 5 bases, with 8 bases separating them. The CDR3: CASSLAQGHNSPLHF. CDR3 nucleotides: TGTGCCAGCAGCTTAGCACAGGGCCATAATTCACCCCTCCACTTT.

This clonotype was observed a few times. V and J are TRBV9 and TRBJ1-2; 10 positions agree with TRBD1. The CDR3 length is 15 residues. CDR1 and CDR2 from the germline V gene are SGDLS and YYNGEE. The V and J ends lost 4 bases and 6 bases, in that order; junction bases with no gene match: 9. This CDR3 reads CASSSFRDRGDGYTF. CDR3 bases: TGTGCCAGCAGCTCCTTCCGGGACAGGGGCGATGGCTACACCTTC.

The gene calls are TRBV7-3 and TRBJ2-3; D not certain. The CDR3 is 16 residues long. Germline V gene lookup returns CDR1 SGHTA and CDR2 FQGTGA. The V gene lost 6 bases and the J gene lost 2 bases, with 18 bases spanning the gap. Written as DNA, the CDR3 is TGTGCCAGCAGTTATTCCCCCCAGGTGAACACAGATACGCAGTATTTT. Translating gives CASSYSPQVNTDTQYF.

At least ten counts were recorded for this clonotype. The rearrangement joins TRBV12-5 to TRBJ2-7, with TRBD1 matching 7 bases. Trimming took 7 bases from V and 4 from J; bases not matched to a gene: 13. The V gene's germline CDR1 is LGHNT and CDR2 FRNRAP. The CDR3 extends over 15 amino acids. CDR3 nucleotide sequence: TGTGCTAGTGTTCCTTTTGATGGCAGGGGGTACGAGCAGTACTTC. It codes for CASVPFDGRGYEQYF.

This clonotype was detected ten times or more. This sequence joins TRBV12-3 or TRBV12-4 and TRBJ2-5, with no clear D. Trimming removed 1 base from V and 5 bases from J, with 11 bases in between. The CDR3 extends over 14 amino acids. The CDR3 sequence is CASSLGRSPETQYF. CDR3 DNA: TGTGCCAGCAGTTTAGGCAGGTCCCCCGAGACCCAGTACTTC.

V is TRBV2 and J is TRBJ1-1; weak D call: TRBD1 (5 bases). The CDR3 extends over 12 amino acids. Germline CDR1 and CDR2: SNHLY and FYNNEI. The V end was cut by 7 bases, the J end by 5 bases, with 11 bases between. In DNA form, the CDR3 reads TGTGCCAGCATTGGGGGTAGGACTGAAGCTTTCTTT. Protein: CASIGGRTEAFF.

This clonotype has at least ten counts. The chain carries TRBV5-1 and TRBJ2-7; possibly TRBD2 for D (6 bases). Germline lookup yields CDR1 SGHRS and CDR2 YFSETQ. This CDR3 is 18 amino acids long. The V gene lost 0 bases and the J gene lost 2 bases, with 21 bases spanning the gap. The CDR3 region has the DNA TGCGCCAGCAGCTTGGACAATCGCCCGGGACTCGAGGCCTACGAGCAGTACTTC. This encodes CASSLDNRPGLEAYEQYF.

This clonotype was detected ten times or more. The chain recombines TRBV2 with TRBJ1-5, with TRBD1 as a possible D gene (5 bases). The V and J ends lost 5 bases and 5 bases respectively, with 10 bases between them. This CDR3 spans 13 amino acids. The germline V gene encodes CDR1 SNHLY and CDR2 FYNNEI. CDR3 protein: CASSTGGDQPQHF. The DNA of the CDR3 is TGTGCCAGCAGTACCGGGGGGGATCAGCCCCAGCATTTT.

The gene calls are TRBV29-1 and TRBJ2-7; 7 positions agree with TRBD2. Germline V gene lookup returns CDR1 SQVTM and CDR2 ANQGSEA. The CDR3 contains 13 residues. V gave up 3 bases and J gave up 9 bases; unmatched junction bases: 11. CDR3 protein: CSVDIGGSTVQYF. Written as DNA, the CDR3 is TGCAGCGTTGATATAGGCGGGAGCACAGTGCAGTACTTC.

A note on this clonotype: A much more abundant neighbour one base away suggests this may be a read error. The genes are TRBV3-1 and TRBJ1-1; D is undetermined. Germline V gene sequence: CDR1 LGHDT, CDR2 YNNKEL (reference sequence). The CDR3 runs to 15 residues. V dropped 1 base and J dropped 3 bases, with 12 bases sitting between them. The CDR3, as DNA: TGTGCCAGCAGCCAAGGAGCAGCTTTCGACACTGAAGCTTTCTTT. Translated: CASSQGAAFDTEAFF.

In this sample, this clonotype turned up many times. The chain is built from TRBV20-1 and TRBJ1-6; D may be TRBD1 (5 bases). Trimming cost V 3 bases and J 7 bases, with 16 bases left between them. There are 15 residues in the CDR3. Germline V gene sequence: CDR1 DFQATT, CDR2 SNEGSKA (reference sequence). CDR3 nucleotides: TGCAGTGCTAGTCCCCGACAGTCCTTCAATTCACCCCTCCACTTT. This codes for CSASPRQSFNSPLHF.

This clonotype was seen ten or more times. This chain's CDR3 is CSAPLAGAYNEQFF. As DNA, the CDR3 is TGCAGTGCTCCTCTAGCGGGGGCCTACAATGAGCAGTTCTTC. This chain links TRBV20-1 with TRBJ2-1, with TRBD2 identical over 10 bases. V shed 5 bases, J shed 2 bases, and the junction held 3 bases outside the gene matches. The V gene's germline CDR1 is DFQATT and CDR2 SNEGSKA (reference sequence). This CDR3 comprises 14 residues.